The 27 T cell receptor beta chains listed next were all sequenced from one sample in a study of CD8 T cells in ankylosing spondylitis. Study findings and constraints: Characteristic, it appeared, of ankylosing spondylitis blood was a TCR beta motif of eight or nine highly homologous variants.

One entry per CDR3 protein results from TCRdb running MiXCR on the 5' RACE reads. The sample holds around 490,000 distinct CDR3 sequences, about 5.7% seen once. Their antigens are not known. Sequenced sample: blood, either unsorted or a sorted T cell fraction (not recorded which). The receptors here all came from a male donor with ankylosing spondylitis.

The sample holds many counts of this clonotype. The V and J genes are TRBV20-1 and TRBJ2-3; D might be TRBD2 (6 bases). The CDR3 runs to 17 residues. V gave up 5 bases and J gave up 7 bases, with 28 bases separating them. Germline V CDR1 and CDR2: DFQATT, SNEGSKA (reference sequence). The CDR3 DNA is TGCAGTGCTCGCGGTGTATGGCGGGACCAAATAAGAAATACGCAGTATTTT. It translates to CSARGVWRDQIRNTQYF.

The table lists this clonotype with many counts. This rearrangement joins TRBV5-1 to TRBJ1-1, with D perhaps TRBD1 (6 bases). Germline-derived CDR1 and CDR2 are SGHRS and YFSETQ. The CDR3 spans 15 residues. V lost 0 bases and J 0 bases, leaving 9 bases between the germline ends. The CDR3 DNA reads TGCGCCAGCAGCTTGGACGGGACAATGAACACTGAAGCTTTCTTT. Its protein product is CASSLDGTMNTEAFF.

In this sample, this clonotype turned up many times. The chain has TRBV18 and TRBJ2-2; no reliable D call. This CDR3 spans 13 amino acids. CDR1 KGHSH and CDR2 LQKENI come from the germline V gene. V gave up 2 bases and J gave up 6 bases, with 7 bases separating them. CDR3 sequence reads: CASSPRQAGELFF. CDR3 nucleotide sequence: TGTGCCAGCTCACCAAGGCAGGCCGGGGAGCTGTTTTTT. Filled out from reference TRBV18 and TRBJ2-2, the complete variable domain reads NAGVMQNPRHLVRRRGQEARLRCSPMKGHSHVYWYRQLPEEGLKFMVYLQKENIIDESGMPKERFSAEFPKEGPSILRIQQVVRGDSAAYFCASSPRQAGELFFGEGSRLTVL.

There are many counts of this clonotype. This chain uses TRBV10-3 with TRBJ1-1; unclear D gene. With 7 bases removed from V and 3 bases from J, the gap between germline ends came to 15 bases. The germline V gene encodes CDR1 ENHRY and CDR2 SYGVKD. This CDR3 comprises 14 residues. The CDR3 reads CAIKGSPVDTEAFF. DNA for the CDR3: TGTGCCATCAAAGGGTCGCCCGTTGACACTGAAGCTTTCTTT.

In its sample, this clonotype was seen a few times. The CDR3 reads CASSLARGGEQFF. The CDR3 DNA reads TGTGCCAGCAGCTTAGCGCGGGGGGGTGAGCAGTTCTTC. The V gene is TRBV7-9, the J gene TRBJ2-1; TRBD2 matches 9 bases. From germline, CDR1 is SEHNR and CDR2 FQNEAQ (reference sequence). The CDR3 is 13 amino acids. Germline trimming cut 0 bases from V and 9 bases from J; bases unmatched to any gene: 0.

This clonotype was seen at least ten times. The chain has TRBV28 and TRBJ1-1; tentatively, D is TRBD1 (5 bases). CDR3 length: 17 residues. The V end was cut by 3 bases, the J end by 3 bases, with 20 bases between. The germline CDR1 and CDR2 sequences are MDHEN and SYDVKM. CDR3 nucleotides: TGTGCCAGCAGTTTCTCGAGGTGGGGACTCCTGGACACTGAAGCTTTCTTT. Translated, it gives CASSFSRWGLLDTEAFF.

Many counts were recorded for this clonotype. V is TRBV5-1 and J is TRBJ2-7, with 8 bases that match TRBD1. Germline CDR1 reads SGHRS; CDR2 reads YFSETQ. J was trimmed by 6 bases and V by 4 bases; bases with no gene match: 9. The CDR3 has 14 residues. CDR3 residues: CASSLDREEGEQYF. CDR3 DNA sequence: TGCGCCAGCAGCCTGGACAGGGAGGAGGGCGAGCAGTACTTC.

The chain carries TRBV4-3 and TRBJ2-1; D perhaps matches TRBD2 (7 bases). Germline V lookup: CDR1 LGHNA, CDR2 YSLEER. The CDR3 is 15 amino acids. The V end was cut by 4 bases, the J end by 7 bases, with 17 bases between. The CDR3 sequence: CASSRFGGAVNEQFF. CDR3 DNA sequence: TGCGCCAGCAGCCGATTTGGGGGGGCGGTGAATGAGCAGTTCTTC.

This clonotype has at least ten counts. The genes are TRBV6-5 and TRBJ1-1; tentative D call: TRBD1 (5 bases). Germline values: CDR1 MNHEY, CDR2 SVGAGI. The CDR3 is 14 residues long. V lost 2 bases to trimming and J lost 5 bases, with 12 bases between them. The CDR3 spells CASSYNMGGTEAFF. CDR3 nucleotides: TGTGCCAGCAGTTACAATATGGGGGGGACTGAAGCTTTCTTT.

There are many counts of this clonotype. This sequence joins TRBV20-1 and TRBJ2-5; 10 positions agree with TRBD2. CDR1 and CDR2 (germline): DFQATT, SNEGSKA (reference sequence). This CDR3 has 14 residues. V trimming: 4 bases; J trimming: 5 bases; junction bases outside the gene matches: 7. The CDR3 region has the DNA TGCAGTGCTAAGCTAGCGGGAGCGGCGGAGACCCAGTACTTC. This gives the protein CSAKLAGAAETQYF.

This clonotype was recorded many times. The J gene is TRBJ1-1, the V gene TRBV29-1, with TRBD1 identical over 9 bases. Germline-derived CDR1 and CDR2 are SQVTM and ANQGSEA. CDR3 length: 12 residues. Trimming cost V 6 bases and J 3 bases; bases outside gene matches: 2. The chain's CDR3 is CSVRQGDTEAFF. As DNA, the CDR3 is TGCAGCGTCCGACAGGGGGACACTGAAGCTTTCTTT.

This clonotype was picked up many times. The chain joins TRBV24-1 to TRBJ1-3; D is undetermined. Germline V gene data show CDR1 as KGHDR and CDR2 as SFDVKD. This CDR3 comprises 14 residues. V was clipped by 0 bases and J by 3 bases, with 5 bases between them. The CDR3: CATSDLRSGNTIYF. CDR3 DNA: TGTGCCACCAGTGATTTGCGGAGTGGAAACACCATATATTTT.

This clonotype came up many times. The chain carries TRBV20-1 and TRBJ1-2, with no clear D. Germline V gene sequence: CDR1 DFQATT, CDR2 SNEGSKA (reference sequence). CDR3 length equals 13 residues. The ends were cut back, 3 bases at V and 7 bases at J, with 15 bases in the middle. The CDR3 sequence is CSARDLPNPGYTF. CDR3 nucleotides: TGCAGTGCTAGGGACCTCCCGAATCCTGGCTACACCTTC.

This clonotype was observed many times. V and J are TRBV18 and TRBJ2-1, with 7 positions matching TRBD2. The V and J ends lost 1 base and 5 bases, in that order; junction bases with no gene match: 5. Germline V gene lookup returns CDR1 KGHSH and CDR2 LQKENI. The CDR3 totals 15 residues. CDR3 amino acids: CASSPQSGDNNEQFF. CDR3 coding DNA: TGTGCCAGCTCACCACAGAGCGGGGATAACAATGAGCAGTTCTTC.

This clonotype was found many times. The CDR3 spells CASSQVIPGTDTQYF. In nucleotides, the CDR3 is TGCGCCAGCAGCCAAGTTATCCCCGGCACAGATACGCAGTATTTT. The rearrangement joins TRBV4-3 to TRBJ2-3; unclear D gene. The CDR3 consists of 15 residues. CDR1 and CDR2 (germline): LGHNA, YSLEER. V was pared by 1 base and J by 1 base, with 9 bases between.

This clonotype was detected many times. The rearrangement uses TRBV7-9 and TRBJ2-2; D unresolved. Germline lookup yields CDR1 SEHNR and CDR2 FQNEAQ (reference sequence). The length of the CDR3 is 17 residues. V dropped 1 base and J dropped 3 bases, with 15 bases sitting between them. The CDR3 sequence is CASSLGVFGTDTGELFF. The CDR3 region has the DNA TGTGCCAGCAGCTTAGGTGTTTTCGGCACCGACACCGGGGAGCTGTTTTTT.

The chain couples TRBV4-3 to TRBJ2-6; D is uncertain. The ends were cut back, 0 bases at V and 2 bases at J, with 20 bases in the middle. Germline-derived CDR1 and CDR2 are LGHNA and YSLEER. CDR3 size: 20 residues. The CDR3 DNA reads as TGCGCCAGCAGCCAAGATCAGGCAGTCCGCTATTTGCCTGGGGCCAACGTCCTGACTTTC. Protein sequence: CASSQDQAVRYLPGANVLTF.

This clonotype was seen ten or more times. The V call is TRBV28, the J call TRBJ2-1; TRBD1 matches at 7 bases. J was trimmed by 4 bases and V by 2 bases; bases with no gene match: 8. CDR1 MDHEN and CDR2 SYDVKM come from the germline V gene. The CDR3 has 16 amino acids. CDR3 sequence reads: CASSLPLYRGYNEQFF. The CDR3 DNA reads as TGTGCCAGCAGTTTACCACTTTACAGGGGTTACAATGAGCAGTTCTTC.

This clonotype was recorded many times. The DNA for the CDR3 is TGTGCCAGCAGTTACTTGGGACAGGGCGGGTACGAGCAGTACTTC. This sequence encodes CASSYLGQGGYEQYF. This sequence joins TRBV6-5 and TRBJ2-7; 9 positions match TRBD1. V lost 1 base to trimming and J lost 4 bases; unmatched junction nucleotides: 5. Germline CDR1 MNHEY, CDR2 SVGAGI. The CDR3 extends over 15 amino acids.

This clonotype was counted only a few times. V usage is TRBV27 and J usage is TRBJ1-5; D uncertain. The V end lost 1 base, the J end lost 3 bases, and 13 bases lay between the germline ends. Germline V gene lookup returns CDR1 MNHEY and CDR2 SMNVEV (reference sequence). This CDR3 comprises 16 residues. CDR3 bases: TGTGCCAGCAGTTTATATCCTCCGGCCTCCAATCAGCCCCAGCATTTT. It translates to CASSLYPPASNQPQHF.

In its sample, this clonotype was seen many times. The chain links TRBV10-3 to TRBJ2-7; D is unresolved. Trimming stripped 3 bases from V and 1 base from J, with 7 bases between. Germline CDR1 is ENHRY and CDR2 is SYGVKD. The CDR3 is 13 residues long. In nucleotides, the CDR3 is TGTGCCATCAGTGACTCGAAATCCTACGAGCAGTACTTC. It yields the protein CAISDSKSYEQYF.

This clonotype showed up many times. V gene TRBV20-1 combines with J gene TRBJ2-5, with TRBD2 identical over 7 bases. The CDR3 is made up of 15 amino acids. Germline CDR1 reads DFQATT; CDR2 reads SNEGSKA (reference sequence). Trimming cost V 5 bases and J 5 bases; bases outside gene matches: 14. Written as DNA, the CDR3 is TGCAGTGCTTTAAGAGGGCGGCGGGAGTGGGAGACCCAGTACTTC. It encodes CSALRGRREWETQYF.

This clonotype was seen at least ten times. This chain connects TRBV6-1 to TRBJ1-5, with D possibly TRBD1 on 5 matching bases. Looked up from germline, CDR1 is MNHNS and CDR2 is SASEGT. V lost 10 bases to trimming and J lost 7 bases, with 20 bases between them. This CDR3 is 14 amino acids long. As DNA, the CDR3 is TGTGCCACCGTCCGGGTCCAGGGAGGGCAGCCCCAGCATTTT. Translated: CATVRVQGGQPQHF.

There are a few counts of this clonotype. The chain recombines TRBV4-1 with TRBJ2-2; D not resolved. V was pared by 2 bases and J by 7 bases, with 14 bases between. CDR1 MGHRA and CDR2 YSYEKL come from the germline V gene. The CDR3 is made up of 15 amino acids. CDR3 DNA: TGCGCCAGCAGCCAACCCACCCGAAAGGGCGGGGAGCTGTTTTTT. Translating it yields CASSQPTRKGGELFF.

This clonotype has ten or more counts. The chain joins TRBV25-1 to TRBJ1-2; no firm D call. The CDR3 has 12 amino acids. V lost 8 bases and J lost 5, with 12 bases in between. CDR1 and CDR2 from the germline V gene are MGHDK and SYGVNS. The CDR3 DNA reads as TGTGCCAGCCGAGGTGGGAGTTATGGCTACACCTTC. It specifies CASRGGSYGYTF.

This clonotype showed up many times. CDR3 amino acids: CASSLVETGAAFF. The CDR3 DNA reads as TGTGCCAGCAGCTTAGTGGAGACAGGGGCAGCTTTCTTT. V gene TRBV7-9 combines with J gene TRBJ1-1; 8 bases match TRBD1. The CDR3 totals 13 residues. V shed 1 base, J shed 10 bases, and the junction held 5 bases outside the gene matches. Germline-derived CDR1 and CDR2 are SEHNR and FQNEAQ (reference sequence).

This clonotype was observed at least ten times. The chain uses TRBV5-4 and TRBJ2-7; D is undetermined. The V end lost 0 bases, the J end lost 2 bases, and 9 bases lay between the germline ends. CDR3 length equals 14 residues. Germline V gene lookup returns CDR1 SGHNT and CDR2 YYREEE (reference sequence). CDR3 bases: TGTGCCAGCAGCTTGGACACTTCCACCTACGAGCAGTACTTC. It yields the protein CASSLDTSTYEQYF.